Below, 7 T cell receptor beta chains from the same sample are listed, as sequenced in a study of T cells after yellow fever vaccination. TCRdb redid the calling of the 5' RACE reads with MiXCR, one entry per CDR3 protein. Of about 340,000 distinct CDR3 sequences listed, about an eighth were seen once; the top ten hold roughly 3%. The material sequenced was CD4+ T cells sorted from PBMCs, taken 15 days after the yellow fever booster vaccination. These TCRs come from a man aged 18 to 35 who received the YFV17D yellow fever vaccine.

This clonotype was seen a few times. The gene calls are TRBV7-2 and TRBJ1-1; 8 bases are a match to TRBD1. The CDR3 has 15 amino acids. J was trimmed by 7 bases and V by 3 bases; bases with no gene match: 10. The V gene's germline CDR1 is SGHTA and CDR2 FQGNSA. The CDR3 nucleotides read TGTGCCAGCAGCTTCCCACCCGACAGGGGCCGTGAAGCTTTCTTT. Translated: CASSFPPDRGREAFF. The entire variable domain, with the rest obtained from reference TRBV7-2 and TRBJ1-1, is as follows: GAGVSQSPSNKVTEKGKDVELRCDPISGHTALYWYRQSLGQGLEFLIYFQGNSAPDKSGLPSDRFSAERTGGSVSTLTIQRTQQEDSAVYLCASSFPPDRGREAFFGQGTRLTVV.

In this sample, this clonotype turned up many times. The chain carries TRBV28 and TRBJ2-2; the D call may be TRBD1 or TRBD2 (6 bases each). Per germline, CDR1 MDHEN and CDR2 SYDVKM. The CDR3 sequence is 16 residues long. The ends were cut back, 3 bases at V and 4 bases at J, with 15 bases in the middle. CDR3 nucleotide sequence: TGTGCCAGCAGTTTCTCGTCGGGGGCCAGCACCGGGGAGCTGTTTTTT. It specifies CASSFSSGASTGELFF.

The chain has TRBV6-5 and TRBJ1-1, with D unresolved. The CDR3 is 13 residues long. Germline values: CDR1 MNHEY, CDR2 SVGAGI. Deletions cut 2 bases from V and 8 bases from J, with 12 bases between. The CDR3: CASSYVRVREAFF. CDR3 nucleotide sequence: TGTGCCAGCAGTTACGTCCGGGTAAGGGAAGCTTTCTTT.

The count of this clonotype is one. The genes are TRBV5-6 and TRBJ2-1; no clear D. The germline CDR1 and CDR2 sequences are SGHDT and YYEEEE. This CDR3 region has 12 residues. Trimming left V 7 bases short and J 9 bases short, with 14 bases between. The CDR3 DNA reads as TGTGCCAGCTCCGACCGGCCGGGTGAGCAGTTCTTC. Translation: CASSDRPGEQFF.

The genes are TRBV20-1 and TRBJ2-2, with D unresolved. Trimming stripped 4 bases from V and 0 bases from J, with 12 bases between. CDR1 DFQATT and CDR2 SNEGSKA come from the germline V gene (reference sequence). There are 15 residues in the CDR3. CDR3 loop: CSANRAVTNTGELFF. The CDR3 nucleotides read TGCAGTGCTAATCGAGCTGTGACGAACACCGGGGAGCTGTTTTTT.

This chain connects TRBV5-5 to TRBJ2-5; TRBD1 matches at 8 bases. Trimming at V came to 2 bases and at J to 5 bases, leaving 11 bases not matched to a gene. The length of the CDR3 is 16 residues. Germline values: CDR1 SGHKS, CDR2 YYEKEE (reference sequence). The CDR3 reads CASSFTISGGGETQYF. The CDR3 bases are TGTGCCAGCAGCTTCACGATCTCAGGGGGCGGGGAGACCCAGTACTTC.

V and J are TRBV20-1 and TRBJ2-7, with D unclear. This CDR3 comprises 11 residues. The V and J ends lost 6 bases and 3 bases respectively, with 9 bases between them. Germline CDR1 is DFQATT and CDR2 is SNEGSKA (reference sequence). The CDR3, as DNA: TGCAGTGCGCGGAGTTACTACGAGCAGTACTTC. It codes for CSARSYYEQYF.